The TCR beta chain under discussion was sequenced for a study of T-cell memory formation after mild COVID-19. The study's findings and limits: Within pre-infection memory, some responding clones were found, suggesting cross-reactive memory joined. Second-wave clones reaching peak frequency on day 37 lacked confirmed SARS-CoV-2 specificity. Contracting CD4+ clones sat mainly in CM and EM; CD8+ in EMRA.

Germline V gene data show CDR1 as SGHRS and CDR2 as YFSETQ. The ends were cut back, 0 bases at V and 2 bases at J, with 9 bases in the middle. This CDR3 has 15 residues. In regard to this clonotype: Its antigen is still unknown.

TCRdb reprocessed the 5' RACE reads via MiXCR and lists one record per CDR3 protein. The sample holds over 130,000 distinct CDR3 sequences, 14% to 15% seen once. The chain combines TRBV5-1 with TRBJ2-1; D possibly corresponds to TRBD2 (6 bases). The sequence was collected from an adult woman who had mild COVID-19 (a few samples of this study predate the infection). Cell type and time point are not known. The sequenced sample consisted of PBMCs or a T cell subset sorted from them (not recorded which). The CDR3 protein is CASSLGAGTYNEQFF. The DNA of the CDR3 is TGCGCCAGCAGCTTGGGTGCGGGAACCTACAATGAGCAGTTCTTC.